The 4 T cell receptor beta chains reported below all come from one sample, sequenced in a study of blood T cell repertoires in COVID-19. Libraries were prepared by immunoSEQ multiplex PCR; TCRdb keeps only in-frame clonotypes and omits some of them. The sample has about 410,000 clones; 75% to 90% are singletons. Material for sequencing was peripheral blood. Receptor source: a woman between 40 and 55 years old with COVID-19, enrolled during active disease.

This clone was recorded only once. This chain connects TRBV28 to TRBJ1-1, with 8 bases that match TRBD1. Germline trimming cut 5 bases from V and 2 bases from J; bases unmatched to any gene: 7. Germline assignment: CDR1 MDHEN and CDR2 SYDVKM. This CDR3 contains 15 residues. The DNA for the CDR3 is TGTGCCAGCAGTGTCTTCGACAGGGGTAACACTGAAGCTTTCTTT. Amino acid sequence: CASSVFDRGNTEAFF.

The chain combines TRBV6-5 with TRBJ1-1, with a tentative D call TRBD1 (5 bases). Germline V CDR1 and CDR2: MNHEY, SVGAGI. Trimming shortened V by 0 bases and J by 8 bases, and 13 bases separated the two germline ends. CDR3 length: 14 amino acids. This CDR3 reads CASSYSRTGPEAFF. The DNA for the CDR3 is TGTGCCAGCAGTTACTCGAGAACAGGCCCGGAAGCTTTCTTT.

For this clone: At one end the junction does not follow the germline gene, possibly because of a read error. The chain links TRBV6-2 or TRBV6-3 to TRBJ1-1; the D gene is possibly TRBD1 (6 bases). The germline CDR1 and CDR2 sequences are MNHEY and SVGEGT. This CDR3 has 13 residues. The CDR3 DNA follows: TGTGCCAGCAGTTACAGAGGGGGTGTAAACGTTATCTTT. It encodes CASSYRGGVNVIF.

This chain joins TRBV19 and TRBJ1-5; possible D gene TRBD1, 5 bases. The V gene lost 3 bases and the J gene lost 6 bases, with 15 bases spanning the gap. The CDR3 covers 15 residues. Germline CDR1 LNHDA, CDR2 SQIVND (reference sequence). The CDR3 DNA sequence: TGTGCCAGTAGTATCGGCCAGGGTCAGGGTCAGCCCCAGCATTTT. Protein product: CASSIGQGQGQPQHF.